This is a list of T cell receptor beta chains from one sample in a study of cytomegalovirus exposure and HLA in healthy donors. Clones were read by immunoSEQ multiplex PCR, and TCRdb kept only the in-frame ones, dropping some. Of roughly 230,000 clones in the sample, roughly 84% were seen once. The specimen sequenced was PBMCs. The receptors come from a girl under 10 years old in good health and CMV-seronegative. CDR3s include the opening cysteine and the closing phenylalanine or tryptophan. Each record gives: clone size, D gene, J gene, V gene, CDR3 protein, CDR3 DNA. The D gene is left open where the match is weak. Only part of the rows carry a size: once, few, many, or a class if the clone is expanded.

. . TRBJ2-3 TRBV29-1 CSVEDRGGITDTQYF TGCAGCGTTGAAGATCGGGGCGGGATCACAGATACGCAGTATTTT
. . TRBJ2-5 TRBV5-1 CASSRQGGETQYF TGCGCCAGCAGCCGACAGGGAGGAGAGACCCAGTACTTC
. . TRBJ2-2 TRBV27 CASSEGLAGELFF TGTGCCAGCAGCGAGGGTTTGGCCGGGGAGCTGTTTTTT
. . TRBJ2-7 TRBV19 CASRASSGEKYF TGTGCCAGTAGGGCCTCTTCAGGGGAGAAGTACTTC
. . TRBJ1-3 TRBV10-2 CASSDSNTIYF TGCGCCAGCAGTGACTCTAACACCATATATTTT
. . TRBJ2-5 TRBV6-5 CASSYSPGQETQYF TGTGCCAGCAGTTACTCTCCAGGGCAAGAGACCCAGTACTTC
. . TRBJ2-3 TRBV29-1 CSVEEGGISTDTQYF TGCAGCGTTGAAGAAGGCGGGATTAGCACAGATACGCAGTATTTT
. . TRBJ1-1 TRBV4-2 CASSQLDRNTEAFF TGTGCCAGCAGCCAATTGGACAGGAACACTGAAGCTTTCTTT
. . TRBJ2-2 TRBV10-1 CASSEASSGGELFF TGCGCCAGCAGTGAGGCCTCTTCGGGCGGGGAGCTGTTTTTT
. . TRBJ2-3 TRBV11-2 CASSLAGYTDTQYF TGTGCCAGCAGCTTAGCCGGGTACACAGATACGCAGTATTTT
. TRBD1 TRBJ1-4 TRBV5-1 CASSVTGATNEKLFF TGCGCCAGCAGCGTGACAGGGGCAACTAATGAAAAACTGTTTTTT
. TRBD1 TRBJ2-7 TRBV6-1 CASSESGDRVAQQYF TGTGCCAGCAGTGAAAGTGGGGACAGGGTGGCGCAGCAGTACTTC
. . TRBJ2-1 TRBV6-6 CASSYSTGEQFF TGTGCCAGCAGTTACTCGACCGGGGAGCAGTTCTTC
. . TRBJ1-5 TRBV6-5 CASSLQGWEPQHF TGTGCCAGCAGTTTACAGGGTTGGGAGCCCCAGCATTTT
. TRBD2 TRBJ2-4 TRBV7-8 CASAAETTSGKNIQYF TGTGCCAGCGCTGCGGAGACGACTAGCGGTAAAAACATTCAGTACTTC
. . TRBJ1-2 TRBV5-4 CASSPGQSYGYTF TGTGCCAGCAGCCCGGGTCAGAGCTATGGCTACACCTTC
. TRBD1 TRBJ1-2 TRBV7-2 CASSQAGTGRLYGYTF TGTGCCAGCAGCCAGGCAGGGACAGGGCGTCTCTATGGCTACACCTTC
. . TRBJ2-1 TRBV5-6 CASSLTASEQFF TGTGCCAGCAGCTTGACCGCGAGTGAGCAGTTCTTC
. . TRBJ1-2 TRBV5-1 CAGSLAFGDYGYTF TGCGCCGGCAGCTTGGCCTTCGGGGACTATGGCTACACCTTC
. TRBD1 TRBJ2-1 TRBV20-1 CSANRGNEQFF TGCAGTGCTAACAGGGGGAATGAGCAGTTCTTC
. TRBD1 TRBJ1-2 TRBV2 CASRRQGADYGYTF TGTGCCAGCAGGCGACAGGGGGCGGACTATGGCTACACCTTC
. . TRBJ2-4 TRBV2 CASSPNPNSKNIQYF TGTGCCAGCAGTCCTAATCCGAACAGCAAAAACATTCAGTACTTC
. . TRBJ1-2 TRBV21-1 CASSNREADGYTF TGTGCCAGCAGCAACAGGGAGGCGGACGGCTACACCTTC
. . TRBJ1-4 TRBV28 CASIDGTSIEKLFF TGTGCCAGCATTGACGGGACATCGATCGAAAAACTGTTTTTT
. TRBD1 TRBJ1-6 TRBV4-2 CASSQDPGGMGAPLHF TGTGCCAGCAGCCAAGATCCAGGGGGTATGGGAGCACCCCTCCACTTT
few TRBD1 TRBJ1-2 TRBV7-9 CASSLSGGQTF TGTGCCAGCAGCCTTAGCGGGGGACAGACCTTC
. TRBD1 TRBJ1-5 TRBV2 CASSGQGLINQPQHF TGTGCCAGCAGCGGACAGGGGCTGATCAATCAGCCCCAGCATTTT
once . TRBJ2-7 TRBV2 CASSDLSGKPYEQYF TGTGCCAGCAGTGATCTCTCAGGGAAACCCTACGAGCAGTACTTC
few TRBD1 TRBJ1-2 TRBV7-9 CSSSLDRDGYTF TGTTCCAGCAGCTTAGACAGGGATGGCTACACCTTC
. . TRBJ2-7 TRBV6-5 CASSYGGSYEQYF TGTGCCAGCAGTTACGGGGGCAGCTACGAGCAGTACTTC
. . TRBJ1-5 TRBV12-5 CASGPEGVRQPQHF TGTGCTAGTGGTCCCGAAGGGGTCAGGCAGCCCCAGCATTTT
. TRBD1 TRBJ1-2 TRBV7-2 CASSPDRGRVYGYTF TGTGCCAGCAGCCCGGACAGGGGGAGGGTGTATGGCTACACCTTC
. . TRBJ2-1 TRBV4-1 CASSQAGNVKFF TGCGCCAGCAGCCAAGCAGGGAATGTGAAGTTCTTC
. TRBD2 TRBJ2-5 TRBV9 CASSVETSATQYF TGTGCCAGCAGCGTAGAAACTAGCGCAACCCAGTACTTC
few . TRBJ1-2 TRBV27 CASCGTGKDYGYTF TGTGCCAGCTGCGGAACAGGGAAGGACTATGGCTACACCTTC
once . TRBJ1-5 TRBV2 CASSEEHRAQHF TGTGCCAGCAGTGAAGAGCACCGGGCCCAGCATTTT
. . TRBJ2-2 TRBV27 CASSLAATSKATGELFF TGTGCCAGCAGTTTGGCAGCTACTAGTAAAGCCACCGGGGAGCTGTTTTTT
. . TRBJ2-7 TRBV7-6 CASSPQGRIEQYF TGTGCCAGCAGCCCACAGGGAAGGATCGAGCAGTACTTC
. . TRBJ2-2 TRBV7-2 CASSPHLGGGRTGELFF TGTGCCAGCAGCCCACACCTGGGCGGGGGCAGGACCGGGGAGCTGTTTTTT
. TRBD1 TRBJ2-7 TRBV5-6 CASSLGQGPYEQYF TGTGCCAGCAGCTTGGGACAGGGACCCTACGAGCAGTACTTC